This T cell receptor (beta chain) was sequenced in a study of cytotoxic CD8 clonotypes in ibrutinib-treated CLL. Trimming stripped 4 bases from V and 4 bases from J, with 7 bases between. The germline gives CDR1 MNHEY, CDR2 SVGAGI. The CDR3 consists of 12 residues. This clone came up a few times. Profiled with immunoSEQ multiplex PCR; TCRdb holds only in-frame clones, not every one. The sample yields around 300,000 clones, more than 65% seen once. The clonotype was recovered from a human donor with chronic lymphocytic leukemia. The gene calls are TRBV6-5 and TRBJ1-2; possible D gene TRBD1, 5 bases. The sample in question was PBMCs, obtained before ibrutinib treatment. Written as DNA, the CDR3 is TGTGCCAGCAGTTCAGACAGCTATGGCTACACCTTC. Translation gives CASSSDSYGYTF.